A selection of T cell receptor beta chains follows, all from one sample in a study of regulatory T cells in long-lasting Graves disease. One entry per CDR3 protein results from TCRdb running MiXCR on the multiplex PCR reads. This table has about 560,000 distinct CDR3 sequences, 15% to 20% appearing once. This sample was shared with a second study, whose subject was T cells in Graves' hyperthyroidism and ophthalmopathy.

This specimen was peripheral blood mononuclear cells (PBMCs), taken at new diagnosis, from a patient treated with antithyroid drugs. All receptors come from a man younger than 30 with Graves disease. Both conserved end residues are part of each CDR3. D genes are given only for firm matches. The size of a clone is reported for some rows only, either as once, few or many, or as a class for expanded clones.

D gene	V gene	J gene	clone size	CDR3 protein	CDR3 DNA
TRBD1	TRBV12-3/TRBV12-4	TRBJ2-7	many	CASSNRGLKEQYF	TGTGCCAGCAGCAACAGGGGCTTGAAGGAGCAGTACTTC
TRBD1	TRBV10-3	TRBJ1-6	-	CAISVGTGSVSPLHF	TGTGCCATCAGTGTCGGGACAGGGTCTGTTTCACCCCTCCACTTT
-	TRBV11-2	TRBJ2-3	many	CASSFLGAGTADTQYF	TGTGCCAGCAGCTTCCTCGGGGCGGGGACAGCAGATACGCAGTATTTT
-	TRBV19	TRBJ1-5	-	CARPDRDNQPQHF	TGTGCCAGACCGGACAGAGACAATCAGCCCCAGCATTTT
TRBD2	TRBV20-1	TRBJ2-1	-	CSARDKAGGSHNEQFF	TGCAGTGCTAGAGATAAGGCGGGAGGGTCCCACAATGAGCAGTTCTTC
TRBD1	TRBV20-1	TRBJ2-7	many	CSARGRPGTGGYEQYF	TGCAGTGCTAGAGGTCGGCCCGGGACAGGGGGCTACGAGCAGTACTTC
-	TRBV6-2/TRBV6-3	TRBJ1-1	many	CASSVPGRTEAFF	TGTGCCAGCAGTGTACCGGGCCGCACTGAAGCTTTCTTT
-	TRBV3-1	TRBJ1-4	once	CASSQWGLNEKLFF	TGTGCCAGCAGCCAATGGGGACTTAATGAAAAACTGTTTTTT
TRBD1	TRBV4-1	TRBJ2-7	-	CASSSATQGAHEQYF	TGCGCCAGCAGCTCCGCAACTCAGGGGGCCCACGAGCAGTACTTC
-	TRBV27	TRBJ2-7	-	CASSVGPRYEQYF	TGTGCCAGCAGTGTGGGACCGAGGTACGAGCAGTACTTC
TRBD2	TRBV28	TRBJ2-2	few	CASSGLAGKNTGELFF	TGTGCCAGCAGTGGACTAGCGGGGAAAAACACCGGGGAGCTGTTTTTT
TRBD2	TRBV11-2	TRBJ2-2	many	CASRSGTSGNTGELFF	TGTGCCAGCAGATCCGGGACTAGCGGGAACACCGGGGAGCTGTTTTTT
TRBD2	TRBV12-3/TRBV12-4	TRBJ2-3	many	CASSVGLAAGPDTQYF	TGTGCCAGCTCCGTGGGACTAGCGGCTGGTCCAGATACGCAGTATTTT
TRBD2	TRBV27	TRBJ2-7	-	CASSLSLAGGPYEQYF	TGTGCCAGCAGTTTATCACTAGCGGGAGGCCCCTACGAGCAGTACTTC
-	TRBV28	TRBJ1-5	many	CASSFEAGRQPQHF	TGTGCCAGCAGTTTCGAGGCAGGGAGACAGCCCCAGCATTTT
-	TRBV6-9	TRBJ1-1	-	CASSYMGTSTEAFF	TGTGCCAGCAGTTACATGGGCACCAGCACTGAAGCTTTCTTT
TRBD2	TRBV10-1	TRBJ2-1	many	CASSASGRGNEQFF	TGCGCCAGCAGTGCTAGCGGGAGGGGTAATGAGCAGTTCTTC
-	TRBV7-2	TRBJ2-7	many	CASSLNGWQGGNF	TGTGCCAGCAGCTTAAATGGTTGGCAGGGGGGAAACTTC
-	TRBV19	TRBJ1-2	many	CASSETSPYNYGYTF	TGTGCCAGTTCCGAGACAAGTCCGTATAACTATGGCTACACCTTC
-	TRBV15	TRBJ1-4	few	CATSRDGTINEKLFF	TGTGCCACCAGCAGGGACGGGACCATCAATGAAAAACTGTTTTTT
-	TRBV6-1	TRBJ2-2	many	CASSMGANTGELFF	TGTGCCAGCAGCATGGGGGCCAATACCGGGGAGCTGTTTTTT
TRBD1	TRBV29-1	TRBJ1-2	-	CSVDSGGRYYGYTF	TGCAGCGTTGATTCAGGGGGCCGGTATTATGGCTACACCTTC
-	TRBV25-1	TRBJ2-3	many	CASSIGDTQYF	TGTGCCAGCAGTATAGGAGATACGCAGTATTTT
-	TRBV19	TRBJ1-5	-	CASSVPLGNQPQHF	TGTGCCAGTAGTGTCCCATTGGGGAATCAGCCCCAGCATTTT
TRBD1	TRBV7-6	TRBJ1-4	few	CASSLEQGHYEKLFF	TGTGCCAGCAGCTTAGAACAGGGGCATTATGAAAAACTGTTTTTT
-	TRBV11-2	TRBJ2-2	few	CASRNVRGSRNTGELFF	TGTGCCAGCAGGAACGTACGTGGGTCCCGGAACACCGGGGAGCTGTTTTTT
TRBD1	TRBV27	TRBJ2-5	many	CASSQTGVGETQYF	TGTGCCAGCAGTCAGACAGGGGTGGGAGAGACCCAGTACTTC
-	TRBV4-1	TRBJ2-7	-	CASNNGWGTTYEQYF	TGCGCCAGCAATAACGGTTGGGGGACAACCTACGAGCAGTACTTC
-	TRBV3-1	TRBJ2-7	many	CASSQAGGGYYEQYF	TGTGCCAGCAGCCAAGCCGGCGGGGGCTACTACGAGCAGTACTTC
-	TRBV20-1	TRBJ2-3	-	CSAEFPTDTQYF	TGCAGTGCTGAGTTCCCAACAGATACGCAGTATTTT
TRBD2	TRBV7-2	TRBJ2-3	-	CASSLEVAGVGTDTQYF	TGTGCCAGCAGCTTAGAAGTAGCGGGGGTGGGCACAGATACGCAGTATTTT
TRBD1	TRBV6-1	TRBJ2-2	-	CASRGGTGGLTGELFF	TGTGCCAGCAGGGGAGGGACAGGGGGCTTGACCGGGGAGCTGTTTTTT
-	TRBV30	TRBJ1-5	many	CAWSDRGLTQHF	TGTGCCTGGAGTGACCGGGGGTTGACCCAGCATTTT
TRBD2	TRBV10-3	TRBJ2-7	few	CAIGRTSGSTYEQYF	TGTGCCATCGGCAGGACTAGCGGGAGTACATACGAGCAGTACTTC
TRBD2	TRBV13	TRBJ2-3	many	CASSLGTRPPQDTQYF	TGTGCCAGCAGCCTCGGGACTAGGCCCCCCCAAGATACGCAGTATTTT
-	TRBV29-1	TRBJ2-2	-	CSVIEGGTGELFF	TGCAGCGTTATAGAGGGTGGGACCGGGGAGCTGTTTTTT
TRBD2	TRBV6-4	TRBJ2-7	-	CARVGIERGSYEQYF	TGTGCCAGGGTTGGTATCGAGCGGGGCTCCTACGAGCAGTACTTC
-	TRBV20-1	TRBJ1-1	-	CSARRTRLVNTEAFF	TGCAGTGCCAGGAGGACCCGCCTCGTGAACACTGAAGCTTTCTTT
-	TRBV27	TRBJ2-7	few	CASSFDLDSRNYEQYF	TGTGCCAGCAGTTTTGACCTGGACAGTAGAAACTACGAGCAGTACTTC
-	TRBV19	TRBJ2-1	many	CASSRTPLGTYNEQFF	TGTGCCAGTAGTAGGACGCCCCTAGGTACCTACAATGAGCAGTTCTTC
-	TRBV5-1	TRBJ2-2	-	CASSLSYSGELFF	TGCGCCAGCAGCTTGTCCTATAGCGGGGAGCTGTTTTTT
-	TRBV27	TRBJ2-3	-	CASFSLSTDTQYF	TGTGCCAGCTTCTCGCTGAGCACAGATACGCAGTATTTT
TRBD1	TRBV25-1	TRBJ1-2	few	CASSDSPGTGVYGYTF	TGTGCCAGCAGTGATTCCCCCGGGACAGGAGTCTATGGCTACACCTTC
-	TRBV27	TRBJ1-4	once	CASSFPDKGRGTEKLFF	TGTGCCAGCAGTTTCCCGGACAAGGGGCGCGGAACTGAAAAACTGTTTTTT
-	TRBV6-1	TRBJ2-7	many	CASNPGSSYEQYF	TGTGCCAGCAACCCCGGCAGTTCCTACGAGCAGTACTTC
-	TRBV10-3	TRBJ2-5	many	CAICSAEQETQYF	TGTGCCATCTGTTCGGCGGAACAAGAGACCCAGTACTTC
-	TRBV25-1	TRBJ2-2	-	CASLTGHTGELFF	TGTGCCAGTTTGACAGGTCACACCGGGGAGCTGTTTTTT
-	TRBV12-3/TRBV12-4	TRBJ1-3	-	CASSLKVSGNTIYF	TGTGCCAGCAGCCTCAAGGTTTCTGGAAACACCATATATTTT
-	TRBV7-3	TRBJ2-2	-	CASRVPGAGELFF	TGTGCCAGCAGGGTACCGGGGGCCGGGGAGCTGTTTTTT
-	TRBV9	TRBJ2-1	-	CASSVEGSSEQFF	TGTGCCAGCAGCGTAGAAGGGTCAAGTGAGCAGTTCTTC
-	TRBV30	TRBJ2-5	many	CAWSRGQETQYF	TGTGCCTGGAGTAGGGGCCAAGAGACCCAGTACTTC
TRBD2	TRBV7-3	TRBJ2-2	few	CASSSSGGGSGELFF	TGTGCCAGCAGCTCGAGCGGGGGGGGTTCCGGGGAGCTGTTTTTT
-	TRBV6-2/TRBV6-3	TRBJ2-7	-	CASSKGGHEQYF	TGTGCCAGCAGTAAGGGGGGGCACGAGCAGTACTTC